The source of this T cell receptor beta chain is a study of identical twins. This clonotype was recorded at least ten times. Germline values: CDR1 DFQATT, CDR2 SNEGSKA (reference sequence). CDR3 size: 17 residues. V shed 0 bases and J 4 bases; nucleotides not matched to a gene: 10. TCRdb recomputed calls from the 5' RACE reads with MiXCR, one row per CDR3 protein. Of hundreds of thousands of distinct CDR3 sequences in the sample, roughly 10% were seen once. The sample was memory (CD45RO+) T cells sorted from blood. The sequence came from a young woman in good health. The gene calls are TRBV20-1 and TRBJ2-3, with 10 bases aligning to TRBD2. In nucleotides, the CDR3 is TGCAGTGCTAGAGAAGGGCTAGCGGGAGTGAGGGCAGATACGCAGTATTTT. Translation: CSAREGLAGVRADTQYF.